This T cell receptor beta chain stems from a study of read filtering for tumor transcriptome and immune sequencing. Study overall: Among patients, around 18 were male and 14 female, aged about 47 to 85 (mean about 71). Whole-transcriptome libraries were prepared after DNase treatment.

At least ten counts were recorded for this clonotype. The antigen remains undetermined. General study results and limits: IR-seq and RNA-seq agreed better without single-read clonotypes. Roughly 80% of IR-seq clonotypes had one read, totaling around 4% of reads; RNA-seq: 74.6% and 44.6%.

Molecular barcoded adaptors covering alpha/delta and beta/gamma chains were used on roughly 400 ng RNA. TCRdb fed the reads into MiXCR, producing one record per CDR3 protein. Of 50,000 or so distinct CDR3 sequences detected, around 12% appear once; the ten largest clones hold around 16%. V lost 4 bases and J 8 bases, leaving 10 bases between the germline ends. The CDR3 extends over 12 amino acids. Germline V CDR1 and CDR2: SGHRS, YFSETQ. The chain employs TRBV5-1 and TRBJ2-1; D not resolved. This clonotype originated in a donor aged 40 or over with multiple myeloma. The sequenced material came from a population of CD138-negative cells sorted from bone marrow. This CDR3 is CASSLDQDEQFF. CDR3 nucleotide sequence: TGCGCCAGCAGCCTTGACCAGGATGAGCAGTTCTTC.